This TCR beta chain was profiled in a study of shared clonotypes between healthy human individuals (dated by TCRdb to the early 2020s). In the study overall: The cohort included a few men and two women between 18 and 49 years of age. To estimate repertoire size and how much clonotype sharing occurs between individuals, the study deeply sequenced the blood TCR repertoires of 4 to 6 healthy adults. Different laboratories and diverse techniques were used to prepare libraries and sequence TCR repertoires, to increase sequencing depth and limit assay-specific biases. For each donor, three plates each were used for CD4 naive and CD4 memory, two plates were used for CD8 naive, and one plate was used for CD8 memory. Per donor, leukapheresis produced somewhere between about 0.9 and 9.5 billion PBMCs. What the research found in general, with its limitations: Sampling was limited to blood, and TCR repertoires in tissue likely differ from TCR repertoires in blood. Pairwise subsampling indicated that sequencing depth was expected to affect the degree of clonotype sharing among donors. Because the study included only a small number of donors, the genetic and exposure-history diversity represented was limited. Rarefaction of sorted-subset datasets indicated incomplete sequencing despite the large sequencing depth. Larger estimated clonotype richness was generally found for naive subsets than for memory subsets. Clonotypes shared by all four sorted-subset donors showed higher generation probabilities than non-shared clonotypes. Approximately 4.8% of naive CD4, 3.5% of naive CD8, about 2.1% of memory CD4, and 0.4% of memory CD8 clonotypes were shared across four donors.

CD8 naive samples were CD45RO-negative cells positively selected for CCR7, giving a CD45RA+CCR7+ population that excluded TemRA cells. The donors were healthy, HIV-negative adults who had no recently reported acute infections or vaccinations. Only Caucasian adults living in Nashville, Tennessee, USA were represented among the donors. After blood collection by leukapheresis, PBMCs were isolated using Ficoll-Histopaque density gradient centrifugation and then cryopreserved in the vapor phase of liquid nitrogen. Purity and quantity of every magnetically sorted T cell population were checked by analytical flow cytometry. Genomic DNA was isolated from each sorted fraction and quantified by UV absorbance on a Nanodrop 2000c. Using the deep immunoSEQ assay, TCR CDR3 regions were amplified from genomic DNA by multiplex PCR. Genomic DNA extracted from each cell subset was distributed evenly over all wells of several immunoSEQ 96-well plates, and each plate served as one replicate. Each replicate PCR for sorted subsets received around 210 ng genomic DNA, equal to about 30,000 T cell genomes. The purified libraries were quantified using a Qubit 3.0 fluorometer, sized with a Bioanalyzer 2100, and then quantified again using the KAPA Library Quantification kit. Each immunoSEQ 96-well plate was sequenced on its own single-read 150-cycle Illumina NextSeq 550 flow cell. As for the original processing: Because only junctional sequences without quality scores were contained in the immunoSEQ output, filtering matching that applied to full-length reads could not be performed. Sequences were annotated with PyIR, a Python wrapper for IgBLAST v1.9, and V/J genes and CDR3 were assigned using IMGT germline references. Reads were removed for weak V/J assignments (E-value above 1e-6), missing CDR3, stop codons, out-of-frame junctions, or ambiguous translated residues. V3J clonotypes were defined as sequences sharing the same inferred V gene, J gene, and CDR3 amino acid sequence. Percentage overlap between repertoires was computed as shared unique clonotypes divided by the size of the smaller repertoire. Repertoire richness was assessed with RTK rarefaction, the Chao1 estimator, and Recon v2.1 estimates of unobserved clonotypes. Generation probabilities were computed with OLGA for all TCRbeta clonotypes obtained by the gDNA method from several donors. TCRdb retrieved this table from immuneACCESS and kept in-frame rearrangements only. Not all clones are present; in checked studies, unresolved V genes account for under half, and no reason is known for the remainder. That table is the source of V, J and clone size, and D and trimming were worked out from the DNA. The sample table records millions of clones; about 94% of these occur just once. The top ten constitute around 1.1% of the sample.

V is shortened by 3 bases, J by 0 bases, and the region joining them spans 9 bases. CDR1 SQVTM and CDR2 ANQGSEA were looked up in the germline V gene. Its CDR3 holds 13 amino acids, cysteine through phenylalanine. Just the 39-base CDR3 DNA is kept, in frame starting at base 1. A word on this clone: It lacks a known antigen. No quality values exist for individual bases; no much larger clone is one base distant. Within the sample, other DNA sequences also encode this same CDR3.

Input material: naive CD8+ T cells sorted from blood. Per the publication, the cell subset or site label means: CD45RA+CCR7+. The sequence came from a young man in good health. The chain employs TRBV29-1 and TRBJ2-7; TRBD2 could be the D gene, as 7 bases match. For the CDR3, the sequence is CSVDGGASYEQYF. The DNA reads TGCAGCGTTGATGGGGGGGCCTCCTACGAGCAGTACTTC.